These T cell receptor beta chains were read from a single sample in a study of T-cell memory formation after mild COVID-19. MiXCR, run by TCRdb on the 5' RACE reads, gives a single entry per CDR3 protein. Of 190,000 or so distinct CDR3 sequences detected, around 30% appear once; the ten largest clones hold approximately 10%. The sample taken for sequencing was PBMCs or a T cell subset sorted from them (not recorded which). These receptors were collected from an adult woman who had mild COVID-19 (a few samples of this study predate the infection). Cell type and time point are not known. Each CDR3 is given with its conserved first and last residue. The D gene is left open where the match is weak. The listing skips clone size in some rows; elsewhere it reads once, few, many or a size class.

j_call: TRBJ2-1; v_call: TRBV3-1; d_call: TRBD2; clone_size: few; cdr3_nt: TGTGCCAGCAGCCAGGCGGTGGGGACTAGCCCGTTCTTC; cdr3_aa: CASSQAVGTSPFF
j_call: TRBJ1-1; v_call: TRBV7-6; d_call: -; clone_size: -; cdr3_nt: TGTGCCAGCAGCTTAGGTGTCGGGCTGATTAACACTGAAGCTTTCTTT; cdr3_aa: CASSLGVGLINTEAFF
j_call: TRBJ2-6; v_call: TRBV29-1; d_call: -; clone_size: -; cdr3_nt: TGCAGCGTTGATTTTTCAAACTCTGGGGCCAACGTCCTGACTTTC; cdr3_aa: CSVDFSNSGANVLTF
j_call: TRBJ2-7; v_call: TRBV29-1; d_call: TRBD1; clone_size: -; cdr3_nt: TGCAGCGTTGAAGATCGGGGACAGGGGCCGCAGTACTTC; cdr3_aa: CSVEDRGQGPQYF
j_call: TRBJ2-1; v_call: TRBV4-1; d_call: TRBD2; clone_size: -; cdr3_nt: TGCGCCAGCAGCCCCTCAGGACTAGCGAGAACGACGTACAATGAGCAGTTCTTC; cdr3_aa: CASSPSGLARTTYNEQFF
j_call: TRBJ2-1; v_call: TRBV12-3/TRBV12-4; d_call: -; clone_size: -; cdr3_nt: TGTGCCAGCAGTGTATCGCAGGGGCCGGCTTACAATGAGCAGTTCTTC; cdr3_aa: CASSVSQGPAYNEQFF
j_call: TRBJ2-1; v_call: TRBV12-3/TRBV12-4; d_call: TRBD2; clone_size: few; cdr3_nt: TGTGCCAGCAGTACTAGCGGGAGGGCATCTGAGCAGTTCTTC; cdr3_aa: CASSTSGRASEQFF
j_call: TRBJ2-1; v_call: TRBV24-1; d_call: TRBD2; clone_size: -; cdr3_nt: TGTGCCACCAGTGATTACGGGACTAGCGCCTCAAATGAGCAGTTCTTC; cdr3_aa: CATSDYGTSASNEQFF
j_call: TRBJ1-1; v_call: TRBV20-1; d_call: -; clone_size: few; cdr3_nt: TGCAGTGCTAGAGATCCCCTGGATGTAACTGAAGCTTTCTTT; cdr3_aa: CSARDPLDVTEAFF
j_call: TRBJ2-7; v_call: TRBV7-9; d_call: TRBD1; clone_size: few; cdr3_nt: TGTGCCAGCAGCCTAGAAGGGGGACAGGGGATCGAGCAGTACTTC; cdr3_aa: CASSLEGGQGIEQYF
j_call: TRBJ2-2; v_call: TRBV6-2/TRBV6-3; d_call: TRBD2; clone_size: -; cdr3_nt: TGTGCCAGCAGTTACCCTTGGACTAGCGGGGTCGGGGAGCTGTTTTTT; cdr3_aa: CASSYPWTSGVGELFF
j_call: TRBJ2-1; v_call: TRBV12-3/TRBV12-4; d_call: -; clone_size: -; cdr3_nt: TGTGCCAGCAGTTTGTCGGGCCCCCCTTGGGATGAGCAGTTCTTC; cdr3_aa: CASSLSGPPWDEQFF
j_call: TRBJ2-7; v_call: TRBV5-1; d_call: -; clone_size: -; cdr3_nt: TGCGCCAGCAGCTTGAGGGTCCCCTACGAGCAGTACTTC; cdr3_aa: CASSLRVPYEQYF
j_call: TRBJ1-1; v_call: TRBV4-3; d_call: -; clone_size: -; cdr3_nt: TGCGCCAGCAGCCACCTTAACAGGGAAACTGAAGCTTTCTTT; cdr3_aa: CASSHLNRETEAFF
j_call: TRBJ2-1; v_call: TRBV5-1; d_call: -; clone_size: -; cdr3_nt: TGCGCCAGCAGCTTTCGTGGCGGGGTCCCCGATGAGCAGTTCTTC; cdr3_aa: CASSFRGGVPDEQFF
j_call: TRBJ1-5; v_call: TRBV15; d_call: TRBD1; clone_size: -; cdr3_nt: TGTGCCACCACCTCTGACAGGGGGTTCAATCAGCCCCAGCATTTT; cdr3_aa: CATTSDRGFNQPQHF
j_call: TRBJ2-1; v_call: TRBV12-3/TRBV12-4; d_call: TRBD2; clone_size: -; cdr3_nt: TGTGCCAGCAAGGGTGCGCCGGGACTAGCGGGAGGGTGGGTGTCCAATGAGCAGTTCTTC; cdr3_aa: CASKGAPGLAGGWVSNEQFF
j_call: TRBJ2-5; v_call: TRBV6-6; d_call: -; clone_size: few; cdr3_nt: TGTGCCAGCAGTTACTCCAACCAGGGAGAGACCCAGTACTTC; cdr3_aa: CASSYSNQGETQYF
j_call: TRBJ2-3; v_call: TRBV9; d_call: -; clone_size: -; cdr3_nt: TGTGCCAGCAGCTCCCGGACCGGTCTCAGCACAGATACGCAGTATTTT; cdr3_aa: CASSSRTGLSTDTQYF
j_call: TRBJ1-1; v_call: TRBV20-1; d_call: -; clone_size: few; cdr3_nt: TGCAGTGCTAGTACCGGTCACAGGCCTGAAGCTTTCTTT; cdr3_aa: CSASTGHRPEAFF
j_call: TRBJ2-7; v_call: TRBV7-2; d_call: TRBD1; clone_size: few; cdr3_nt: TGTGCCAGCAGTAGACGGGACAGTAGGGGCGAGCAGTACTTC; cdr3_aa: CASSRRDSRGEQYF
j_call: TRBJ2-7; v_call: TRBV12-3/TRBV12-4; d_call: -; clone_size: -; cdr3_nt: TGTGCCAGCAGTTTCAGCACACAGGGACTTTCGTATGAGCAGTACTTC; cdr3_aa: CASSFSTQGLSYEQYF
j_call: TRBJ1-5; v_call: TRBV19; d_call: -; clone_size: -; cdr3_nt: TGTGCCAGTAGTGAACAGGGTGGTCAGCCCCAGCATTTT; cdr3_aa: CASSEQGGQPQHF
j_call: TRBJ1-2; v_call: TRBV10-3; d_call: -; clone_size: few; cdr3_nt: TGTGCCATCAGTGGGGACCAAACCGGTGGCTACACCTTC; cdr3_aa: CAISGDQTGGYTF
j_call: TRBJ1-3; v_call: TRBV21-1; d_call: -; clone_size: few; cdr3_nt: TGTGCCAGCAGCAAAATTGACAGGGCGTACTCTGGAAACACCATATATTTT; cdr3_aa: CASSKIDRAYSGNTIYF
j_call: TRBJ2-2; v_call: TRBV5-5; d_call: -; clone_size: -; cdr3_nt: TGTGCCAGCACCCCTTTGCCGGGGACCGGGGAGCTGTTTTTT; cdr3_aa: CASTPLPGTGELFF
j_call: TRBJ2-2; v_call: TRBV3-1; d_call: TRBD1; clone_size: -; cdr3_nt: TGTGCCAGCAGCCAGAGGGGGCCCGGGCCCATGCTGTTTTTT; cdr3_aa: CASSQRGPGPMLFF
j_call: TRBJ1-1; v_call: TRBV12-3/TRBV12-4; d_call: -; clone_size: -; cdr3_nt: TGTGCCAGCAGTGACGGGGGCTCTGAAGCTTTCTTT; cdr3_aa: CASSDGGSEAFF
j_call: TRBJ2-7; v_call: TRBV27; d_call: TRBD2; clone_size: -; cdr3_nt: TGTGCCAGCAGGACCCTAGCGGGGGGGCCATACGAGCAGTACTTC; cdr3_aa: CASRTLAGGPYEQYF
j_call: TRBJ2-3; v_call: TRBV6-5; d_call: -; clone_size: -; cdr3_nt: TGTGCCACCAAAGAATCGGGAATTACCTCAGGAGATACGCAGTATTTT; cdr3_aa: CATKESGITSGDTQYF
j_call: TRBJ1-2; v_call: TRBV6-5; d_call: TRBD1; clone_size: -; cdr3_nt: TGTGCCAGCAGTTACGGGGACAGATTCTATGGCTACACCTTC; cdr3_aa: CASSYGDRFYGYTF
j_call: TRBJ2-3; v_call: TRBV9; d_call: -; clone_size: few; cdr3_nt: TGTGCCAGCAGCGTAGTTACACTAGATACGCAGTATTTT; cdr3_aa: CASSVVTLDTQYF
j_call: TRBJ2-1; v_call: TRBV3-1; d_call: TRBD2; clone_size: -; cdr3_nt: TGTGCCAGCAGCGGGAGCGGGGGGTTTCACAATGAGCAGTTCTTC; cdr3_aa: CASSGSGGFHNEQFF
j_call: TRBJ2-5; v_call: TRBV7-9; d_call: TRBD2; clone_size: few; cdr3_nt: TGTGCCAGCAGCTTTCGACCTAGCGGGGACTTACAAGAGACCCAGTACTTC; cdr3_aa: CASSFRPSGDLQETQYF
j_call: TRBJ1-6; v_call: TRBV2; d_call: -; clone_size: -; cdr3_nt: TGTGCCAGCAGGACCCAGGGAGTCACCATTTCACCCCTCCACTTT; cdr3_aa: CASRTQGVTISPLHF
j_call: TRBJ2-4; v_call: TRBV5-1; d_call: TRBD1; clone_size: few; cdr3_nt: TGCGCCAGCAGCATCAGACAGGGGGCGGCCAAAAACATTCAGTACTTC; cdr3_aa: CASSIRQGAAKNIQYF
j_call: TRBJ2-2; v_call: TRBV7-8; d_call: TRBD2; clone_size: few; cdr3_nt: TGTGCCAGCAGCTTAGAGCGGGAGCGATACACCGGGGAGCTGTTTTTT; cdr3_aa: CASSLERERYTGELFF
j_call: TRBJ2-7; v_call: TRBV7-9; d_call: -; clone_size: once; cdr3_nt: TGTGCCAGCAGTCCAGACGCCTACGAGCAGTACTTC; cdr3_aa: CASSPDAYEQYF
j_call: TRBJ1-6; v_call: TRBV7-2; d_call: TRBD1; clone_size: many; cdr3_nt: TGTGCCAGCAGCTTCCGACAGGGGGCTGGGTCACCCCTCCACTTT; cdr3_aa: CASSFRQGAGSPLHF
j_call: TRBJ2-1; v_call: TRBV14; d_call: TRBD2; clone_size: many; cdr3_nt: TGTGCCAGCAGCCAAGATCTGGGGGGGGAGCAGTTCTTC; cdr3_aa: CASSQDLGGEQFF
j_call: TRBJ2-5; v_call: TRBV11-3; d_call: -; clone_size: few; cdr3_nt: TGTGCCAGCAGTCGGCCGGGACTGGATCAAGAGACCCAGTACTTC; cdr3_aa: CASSRPGLDQETQYF
j_call: TRBJ2-3; v_call: TRBV24-1; d_call: -; clone_size: few; cdr3_nt: TGTGCCACCAGTGATTTAGACACAGATACGCAGTATTTT; cdr3_aa: CATSDLDTDTQYF
j_call: TRBJ1-1; v_call: TRBV19; d_call: -; clone_size: -; cdr3_nt: TGTGCCAGTAGAAATATGGACATAGGGAGAACTGAAGCTTTCTTT; cdr3_aa: CASRNMDIGRTEAFF
j_call: TRBJ1-4; v_call: TRBV25-1; d_call: -; clone_size: few; cdr3_nt: TGTGCCAGCAGCCTACAGGGTGAAAAACTGTTTTTT; cdr3_aa: CASSLQGEKLFF